Following are 26 T cell receptor beta chains from one sample sequenced in a study of blood T cell repertoires in COVID-19. Assay used: immunoSEQ multiplex PCR; TCRdb lists only in-frame clones, some missing. In the table there are about 76,000 clones, around 85% of which are singletons. Sequenced input: peripheral blood. The receptors were sampled from a man under 40 with acute or convalescent COVID-19.

The V gene is TRBV3-1 (or the pseudogene TRBV3-2), the J gene TRBJ1-6, with 7 bases aligning to TRBD1. V was pared by 2 bases and J by 5 bases, with 3 bases of the junction left unmatched. From germline, CDR1 is LGHDT and CDR2 YNNKEL (reference sequence). The CDR3 is made up of 15 amino acids. The CDR3 loop is CASSQWGQNNSPLHF. The CDR3 DNA follows: TGTGCCAGCAGCCAATGGGGACAGAATAATTCACCCCTCCACTTT.

The chain is built from TRBV7-9 and TRBJ2-2, with TRBD1 identical over 11 bases. The V and J ends lost 5 bases and 8 bases, in that order; junction bases with no gene match: 10. From germline, CDR1 is SEHNR and CDR2 FQNEAQ (reference sequence). This CDR3 region has 16 residues. CDR3 DNA sequence: TGTGCCAGCAGCACCTCGGACAGGGGGCTTTGGGGGGAGCTGTTTTTT. Translating gives CASSTSDRGLWGELFF. Full variable domain (outside the CDR3, taken from reference TRBV7-9 and TRBJ2-2): DTGVSQNPRHKITKRGQNVTFRCDPISEHNRLYWYRQTLGQGPEFLTYFQNEAQLEKSRLLSDRFSAERPKGSFSTLEIQRTEQGDSAMYLCASSTSDRGLWGELFFGEGSRLTVL.

This chain connects TRBV7-8 to TRBJ2-7, with 7 nucleotides matching TRBD1. CDR3 length equals 13 residues. With V trimmed by 5 bases and J by 4 bases, 5 bases remained unmatched. CDR1 is SGHVS and CDR2 is FQNEAQ in the germline V gene. The CDR3 region is CASSKDRRYEQYF. CDR3 nucleotide sequence: TGTGCCAGCAGCAAGGACAGGCGATACGAGCAGTACTTC.

The chain recombines TRBV30 with TRBJ2-3; 8 bases are shared with TRBD2. Losses at the gene ends were 4 bases for V and 0 bases for J; bases not matched to a gene: 0. The CDR3 extends over 13 amino acids. Germline loops: CDR1 GTSNPN, CDR2 SVGIG (reference sequence). CDR3 loop: CAWTSGSTDTQYF. CDR3 nucleotides: TGTGCCTGGACTAGCGGGAGCACAGATACGCAGTATTTT.

The CDR3 loop is CASSQALRAEGFSGELFF. The CDR3 DNA reads TGTGCCAGCAGCCAAGCGTTGCGAGCGGAGGGGTTTTCCGGGGAGCTGTTTTTT. The chain recombines TRBV4-2 with TRBJ2-2, with a possible D match to TRBD2 (6 bases). The CDR3 runs to 18 residues. Germline V lookup: CDR1 LGHNA, CDR2 YNFKEQ. With 1 base removed from V and 6 bases from J, the gap between germline ends came to 21 bases.

The rearrangement links TRBV6-5 to TRBJ2-7; weak D call: TRBD1 (6 bases). Per the germline V gene, CDR1 is MNHEY and CDR2 is SVGAGI. The CDR3 has 15 residues. V was clipped by 6 bases and J by 0 bases, with 15 bases between them. The CDR3 is CASSPGQSLSYEQYF. Written as DNA, the CDR3 is TGTGCCAGCAGCCCCGGACAGTCCCTCTCCTACGAGCAGTACTTC.

The chain combines TRBV7-2 with TRBJ1-2; D gene ambiguous. This CDR3 spans 11 amino acids. Germline CDR1 and CDR2: SGHTA and FQGNSA. V shed 1 base and J shed 8 bases, with 5 bases lying between them. The CDR3 DNA reads as TGTGCCAGCAGCTTAGGAGGGGGCTACACCTTC. It translates to CASSLGGGYTF.

The rearrangement uses TRBV27 and TRBJ1-2; TRBD1 matches at 8 bases. Germline CDR1 reads MNHEY; CDR2 reads SMNVEV (reference sequence). This CDR3 is 13 amino acids long. Germline trimming cut 5 bases from V and 4 bases from J; bases unmatched to any gene: 3. The CDR3 here is CASSGTGGYGYTF. The CDR3 DNA reads TGTGCCAGCAGTGGAACAGGGGGCTATGGCTACACCTTC.

The CDR3 DNA follows: TGTGCCAGCAGCCCAGGGAAGACTAGCGGTAGAAAAGAGACCCAGTACTTC. Protein product: CASSPGKTSGRKETQYF. The J gene is TRBJ2-5, the V gene TRBV11-2; 9 nucleotides agree with TRBD2. Losses at the gene ends were 5 bases for V and 3 bases for J; bases not matched to a gene: 13. The CDR3 runs to 17 residues. Germline assignment: CDR1 SGHAT and CDR2 FQNNGV.

The chain has TRBV5-5 and TRBJ2-1; 7 bases line up with TRBD1. Trimming at V came to 3 bases and at J to 10 bases, leaving 7 bases not matched to a gene. CDR1 SGHKS and CDR2 YYEKEE come from the germline V gene (reference sequence). There are 13 residues in the CDR3. CDR3 bases: TGTGCCAGCAGCTCGGACAGGCGAGGAGAGCAGTTCTTC. Encoded protein: CASSSDRRGEQFF. The full variable domain, rest sourced from reference TRBV5-5 and TRBJ2-1, is DAGVTQSPTHLIKTRGQQVTLRCSPISGHKSVSWYQQVLGQGPQFIFQYYEKEERGRGNFPDRFSARQFPNYSSELNVNALLLGDSALYLCASSSDRRGEQFFGPGTRLTVL.

The J gene is TRBJ1-1, the V gene TRBV4-1; D possibly corresponds to TRBD1 (6 bases). Trimming stripped 6 bases from V and 1 base from J, with 24 bases between. This CDR3 is built from 18 residues. CDR1 and CDR2 from the germline V gene are MGHRA and YSYEKL. CDR3 region: CASSHLGRGKPTNTEAFF. The CDR3 DNA reads as TGCGCCAGCAGTCACCTTGGGAGGGGGAAGCCTACGAACACTGAAGCTTTCTTT.

The rearrangement links TRBV24-1 to TRBJ2-3, with D possibly matching TRBD1 (6 bases). Germline values: CDR1 KGHDR, CDR2 SFDVKD. V was pared by 2 bases and J by 4 bases, with 15 bases between. The CDR3 runs to 16 residues. The CDR3 nucleotides read TGTGCCACCAGTGATTCCGCTCAGGGGAGCTCAGATACGCAGTATTTT. Protein sequence: CATSDSAQGSSDTQYF.

The J gene is TRBJ2-5, the V gene TRBV6-5; no firm D call. CDR1 is MNHEY, CDR2 SVGAGI, per germline. V lost 2 bases to trimming and J lost 3 bases, with 10 bases between them. The CDR3 is made up of 14 amino acids. This CDR3 is CASSYARSKETQYF. CDR3 nucleotides: TGTGCCAGCAGTTACGCGCGGAGTAAAGAGACCCAGTACTTC.

The chain carries TRBV10-1 and TRBJ2-1, with D possibly TRBD2 on 6 matching bases. The ends were cut back, 6 bases at V and 4 bases at J, with 13 bases in the middle. Germline V CDR1 and CDR2: WNHNN, SYGVQD (reference sequence). The CDR3 runs to 14 residues. The CDR3 coding sequence is TGCGCCAGCAGCCGCGGGGCCATATACAATGAGCAGTTCTTC. It is translated as CASSRGAIYNEQFF.

The CDR3 loop is CASSYLGVGETQYF. As DNA, the CDR3 is TGTGCCAGCAGTTACCTCGGGGTTGGGGAGACCCAGTACTTC. The chain couples TRBV6-5 to TRBJ2-5; possibly TRBD2 for D (5 bases). The CDR3 totals 14 residues. V shed 2 bases and J shed 5 bases, with 12 bases lying between them. Germline CDR1 and CDR2: MNHEY and SVGAGI.

The J gene is TRBJ2-3, the V gene TRBV7-9, with TRBD2 matching 8 bases. This CDR3 is built from 17 residues. With V trimmed by 5 bases and J by 3 bases, 13 bases remained unmatched. CDR1 is SEHNR and CDR2 is FQNEAQ in the germline V gene (reference sequence). The CDR3 protein is CASSPPTQREKTDTQYF. The CDR3 DNA sequence: TGTGCCAGCAGCCCCCCCACTCAGCGGGAGAAAACAGATACGCAGTATTTT.

This chain connects TRBV7-2 to TRBJ1-5, with D hard to call. The germline V gene encodes CDR1 SGHTA and CDR2 FQGNSA. CDR3 length equals 15 residues. Trimming took 6 bases from V and 0 from J, leaving 12 bases between them. DNA for the CDR3: TGTGCCAGCAGTTTAATTACAGCTAGCAATCAGCCCCAGCATTTT. It yields the protein CASSLITASNQPQHF.

The chain combines TRBV6-5 with TRBJ2-7; 8 nucleotides agree with TRBD2. CDR3 length: 15 residues. V lost 6 bases to trimming and J lost 2 bases; unmatched junction nucleotides: 9. In germline, CDR1 is MNHEY, CDR2 SVGAGI. The CDR3 reads CASSYSPAGAYEQYF. The CDR3 DNA reads TGTGCCAGCAGCTACAGCCCAGCGGGAGCCTACGAGCAGTACTTC.

The J gene is TRBJ1-4, the V gene TRBV24-1, with 7 positions matching TRBD1. Germline CDR1 and CDR2: KGHDR and SFDVKD. The J segment lost 10 bases and the V segment lost 2 bases, leaving 3 bases of the junction unmatched. The CDR3 totals 13 residues. The CDR3, as DNA: TGTGCCACCAGTGATTGGGACAGCGGAAAACTGTTTTTT. This translates into CATSDWDSGKLFF.

The chain joins TRBV6-5 to TRBJ2-7, with TRBD2 as a possible D gene (6 bases). This CDR3 has 14 amino acids. The germline CDR1 and CDR2 sequences are MNHEY and SVGAGI. Trimming removed 4 bases at V and 0 bases at J, with 10 bases between. The CDR3 nucleotides are TGTGCCAGCAGTTCGGAGGGACCCTCCTACGAGCAGTACTTC. Protein: CASSSEGPSYEQYF.

The count of this clone is one. The chain carries TRBV7-9 and TRBJ1-5, with D tentatively TRBD1 (5 bases). V lost 4 bases to trimming and J lost 0 bases, with 7 bases between them. Germline V gene sequence: CDR1 SEHNR, CDR2 FQNEAQ (reference sequence). The CDR3 consists of 14 residues. The CDR3, as DNA: TGTGCCAGCAGCTCGACAGATAGCAATCAGCCCCAGCATTTT. Amino acids: CASSSTDSNQPQHF.

The genes are TRBV19 and TRBJ2-1, with D maybe TRBD2 (5 bases). Germline V gene sequence: CDR1 LNHDA, CDR2 SQIVND (reference sequence). V was trimmed by 3 bases and J by 0 bases, leaving 9 bases between them. This CDR3 is 15 amino acids long. The CDR3: CASSMPGTSYNEQFF. The CDR3 coding sequence is TGTGCCAGTAGTATGCCGGGAACCTCCTACAATGAGCAGTTCTTC.

The chain combines TRBV28 with TRBJ2-5; tentatively, D is TRBD1 (5 bases). Germline assignment: CDR1 MDHEN and CDR2 SYDVKM. V was clipped by 5 bases and J by 5 bases, with 21 bases between them. The length of the CDR3 is 16 residues. The CDR3 coding sequence is TGTGCCAGCAGTCCCCCCTTGACAGACTTATATGAGACCCAGTACTTC. Encoded protein: CASSPPLTDLYETQYF.

The chain uses TRBV10-3 and TRBJ2-4, with 7 bases that match TRBD1. The CDR3 has 14 residues. The trim removed 10 bases at V and 1 base at J, leaving 7 bases unmatched. From germline, CDR1 is ENHRY and CDR2 SYGVKD. CDR3: CATGQVGAKNIQYF. The CDR3 DNA follows: TGTGCCACAGGACAGGTCGGTGCCAAAAACATTCAGTACTTC.

The chain employs TRBV30 and TRBJ1-6; TRBD1 aligns across 7 bases. This CDR3 is built from 16 residues. Trimming took 4 bases from V and 10 from J; bases not matched to a gene: 16. CDR1 and CDR2 from the germline V gene are GTSNPN and SVGIG (reference sequence). DNA for the CDR3: TGTGCCTGGAAAAATCCCGGGACAGCCGCGCGGTCACCCCTCCACTTT. The encoded protein is CAWKNPGTAARSPLHF.

The rearrangement links TRBV14 to TRBJ1-6, with 9 bases identical to TRBD1. This CDR3 is built from 16 residues. Per germline, CDR1 SGHDN and CDR2 FVKESK. V lost 3 bases and J lost 5; bases outside the gene matches: 5. CDR3 in amino acids: CASSQYRGQNNSPLHF. The CDR3 DNA follows: TGTGCCAGCAGCCAGTACAGGGGGCAGAATAATTCACCCCTCCACTTT.